Below, 12 T cell receptor beta chains from the same sample are listed, as sequenced in a study of OX40 agonist ivuxolimab in advanced cancers. Sequencing used immunoSEQ multiplex PCR; TCRdb keeps in-frame clones, though not all of them. Found here are some 70,000 clones, around 83% of them singletons; the top ten hold about 1%. The starting material was CD4+ or CD8+ T cells sorted from blood, obtained in a trial of the OX40 agonist ivuxolimab. Source of these receptors: an adult with an advanced solid tumor such as melanoma, head and neck, liver or kidney cancer.

The V gene is TRBV5-4, the J gene TRBJ2-7; D is unclear. The CDR3 covers 14 residues. Germline CDR1 is SGHNT and CDR2 is YYREEE (reference sequence). The germline V and J ends were trimmed by 3 bases and 2 bases, with 12 bases remaining between them. CDR3 sequence reads: CASSSDGTTYEQYF. Written as DNA, the CDR3 is TGTGCCAGCAGCTCGGACGGAACTACCTACGAGCAGTACTTC.

The rearrangement joins TRBV7-2 to TRBJ1-2; a possible D gene is TRBD1 (5 bases). The CDR3 runs 14 residues. V lost 5 bases and J lost 8, with 18 bases in between. The germline CDR1 and CDR2 sequences are SGHTA and FQGNSA. DNA for the CDR3: TGTGCCAGCAGCGAATGGTTAAGGGAGGGGGGCTACACCTTC. Its protein product is CASSEWLREGGYTF.

The rearrangement joins TRBV7-2 to TRBJ1-1, with D unresolved. This CDR3 is built from 16 residues. Trimming took off 1 base at V and 0 bases at J, with 12 bases between the two ends. Germline values: CDR1 SGHTA, CDR2 FQGNSA. The CDR3 loop reads CASSLGTVFMNTEAFF. CDR3 nucleotide sequence: TGTGCCAGCAGCTTAGGTACGGTATTCATGAACACTGAAGCTTTCTTT.

The V gene is TRBV11-3, the J gene TRBJ2-5; a possible D gene is TRBD2 (6 bases). Germline V gene data show CDR1 as SGHNT and CDR2 as YENEEA. The CDR3 totals 16 residues. Trimming stripped 4 bases from V and 1 base from J, with 16 bases between. The CDR3, as DNA: TGTGCCAGCAGCTCCGAACTAGCCTCTGGCCAAGAGACCCAGTACTTC. Residues: CASSSELASGQETQYF.

The V gene is TRBV7-8, the J gene TRBJ1-4, with a possible D match to TRBD1 (5 bases). CDR3 length: 16 residues. The V and J ends lost 0 bases and 2 bases respectively, with 10 bases between them. Germline lookup yields CDR1 SGHVS and CDR2 FQNEAQ. The CDR3 DNA follows: TGTGCCAGCAGCTTAGCGGAGGGACGGACTAATGAAAAACTGTTTTTT. It encodes CASSLAEGRTNEKLFF. Supplemented by reference TRBV7-8 and TRBJ1-4, the full variable domain reads GAGVSQSPRYKVAKRGQDVALRCDPISGHVSLFWYQQALGQGPEFLTYFQNEAQLDKSGLPSDRFFAERPEGSVSTLKIQRTQQEDSAVYLCASSLAEGRTNEKLFFGSGTQLSVL.

This clone occurred a few times. The DNA of the CDR3 is TGCGCCAGCAGCCAAGCTTACGGTTTCACTGAAGCTTTCTTT. Its protein is CASSQAYGFTEAFF. This sequence joins TRBV4-1 and TRBJ1-1, with D unresolved. The V end was cut by 1 base, the J end by 4 bases, with 10 bases between. This CDR3 contains 14 residues. Germline lookup yields CDR1 MGHRA and CDR2 YSYEKL.

The chain is built from TRBV6-1 and TRBJ1-5; maybe TRBD1 (5 bases). Germline V gene sequence: CDR1 MNHNS, CDR2 SASEGT. The CDR3 contains 13 residues. Trimming left V 6 bases short and J 8 bases short, with 14 bases between. CDR3: CASSTGTTKPQHF. The CDR3 nucleotides read TGTGCCAGCAGCACCGGGACGACTAAGCCCCAGCATTTT.

The rearrangement uses TRBV2 and TRBJ1-1; TRBD1 aligns across 7 bases. V shed 5 bases and J 0 bases; nucleotides not matched to a gene: 6. This CDR3 region has 15 residues. The germline gives CDR1 SNHLY, CDR2 FYNNEI. The CDR3 DNA sequence: TGTGCCAGCAGTCGACAGGGTCTAATGAACACTGAAGCTTTCTTT. Translating it yields CASSRQGLMNTEAFF.

This clone has only one observation. This chain uses TRBV5-1 with TRBJ1-2; D not resolved. The germline gives CDR1 SGHRS, CDR2 YFSETQ. Trimming took 0 bases from V and 7 from J, leaving 10 bases between them. This CDR3 contains 13 residues. The CDR3 protein is CASSLDLLIGYTF. The CDR3, as DNA: TGCGCCAGCAGCTTGGATCTTCTTATTGGCTACACCTTC. Combining the CDR3 with reference TRBV5-1 and TRBJ1-2 gives the whole variable domain KAGVTQTPRYLIKTRGQQVTLSCSPISGHRSVSWYQQTPGQGLQFLFEYFSETQRNKGNFPGRFSGRQFSNSRSEMNVSTLELGDSALYLCASSLDLLIGYTFGSGTRLTVV.

The CDR3 loop reads CASSITGARRGSNSPLHF. The CDR3 coding sequence is TGTGCCAGCAGTATTACAGGCGCTAGGCGGGGGTCTAATTCACCCCTCCACTTT. The gene calls are TRBV2 and TRBJ1-6, with D possibly matching TRBD1 (5 bases). The V gene lost 5 bases and the J gene lost 6 bases, with 23 bases spanning the gap. Germline CDR1 SNHLY, CDR2 FYNNEI. The CDR3 covers 18 residues.

The genes are TRBV6-5 and TRBJ2-7; D unclear. The CDR3 covers 13 residues. V was trimmed by 5 bases and J by 3 bases, leaving 11 bases between them. CDR1 and CDR2 from the germline V gene are MNHEY and SVGAGI. CDR3 nucleotide sequence: TGTGCCAGCAGTCTCCCCGGGCGCTACGAGCAGTACTTC. Translating gives CASSLPGRYEQYF.

This clone was observed a single time. The CDR3 loop is CASSFVTGGGYEQYF. Here the CDR3 DNA reads TGTGCCAGCAGCTTTGTTACAGGGGGAGGGTACGAGCAGTACTTC. The genes are TRBV7-6 and TRBJ2-7; TRBD1 is a possible D gene (8 bases). V dropped 3 bases and J dropped 4 bases, with 16 bases sitting between them. This CDR3 region has 15 residues. Germline V gene data show CDR1 as SGHVS and CDR2 as FNYEAQ.